Sequencing of this T cell receptor (beta chain) was carried out in a study of blood T cell repertoires in COVID-19. Study-level background: Researchers got acute and convalescent COVID-19 samples from the United States, Italy and Spain.

Everyone who took part was 18 to 89 years old, and they came from 24 US areas. Recovered status applied to Cohort 3 donors who had two consecutive negative PCRs. It also applied to those with clearance or with symptom resolution. The V gene's germline CDR1 is KGHSH and CDR2 LQKENI. The CDR3 is 14 amino acids. Trimming left V 3 bases short and J 0 bases short, with 6 bases between. Study processing details: How many nucleated cells were present was estimated from reference gene primer amplification. Here immunoSEQ multiplex PCR was the method, and the copy in TCRdb shows in-frame clones only, minus some. That table is the source of V, J and clone size, and D and trimming were worked out from the DNA. The table lists approximately 290,000 clones, 75% to 95% of them singletons. Points on this clone: Other DNA sequences of this sample code for an identical CDR3.

The sequence derives from a woman aged 25 to 39 who had recovered from COVID-19. Sequencing input: PBMCs or T cells enriched from blood (not recorded which). The chain is built from TRBV18 and TRBJ1-3, with D perhaps TRBD1 (6 bases). The CDR3 DNA sequence: TGTGCCAGCTCACCGGACAGCTCTGGAAACACCATATATTTT. This gives the protein CASSPDSSGNTIYF.